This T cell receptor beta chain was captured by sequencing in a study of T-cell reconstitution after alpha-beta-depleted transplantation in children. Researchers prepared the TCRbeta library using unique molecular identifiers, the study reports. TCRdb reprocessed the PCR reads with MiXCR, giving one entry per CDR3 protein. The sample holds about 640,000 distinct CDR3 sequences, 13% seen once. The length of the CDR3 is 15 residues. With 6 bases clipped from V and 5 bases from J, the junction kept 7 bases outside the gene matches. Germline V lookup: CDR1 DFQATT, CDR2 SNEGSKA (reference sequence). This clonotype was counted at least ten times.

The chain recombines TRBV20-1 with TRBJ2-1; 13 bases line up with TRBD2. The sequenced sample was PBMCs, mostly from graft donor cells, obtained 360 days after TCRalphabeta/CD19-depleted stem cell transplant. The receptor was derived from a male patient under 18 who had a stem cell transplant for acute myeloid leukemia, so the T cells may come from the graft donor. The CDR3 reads CSARTSGSTHNEQFF. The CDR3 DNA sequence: TGCAGTGCCCGGACTAGCGGGAGTACCCACAATGAGCAGTTCTTC.